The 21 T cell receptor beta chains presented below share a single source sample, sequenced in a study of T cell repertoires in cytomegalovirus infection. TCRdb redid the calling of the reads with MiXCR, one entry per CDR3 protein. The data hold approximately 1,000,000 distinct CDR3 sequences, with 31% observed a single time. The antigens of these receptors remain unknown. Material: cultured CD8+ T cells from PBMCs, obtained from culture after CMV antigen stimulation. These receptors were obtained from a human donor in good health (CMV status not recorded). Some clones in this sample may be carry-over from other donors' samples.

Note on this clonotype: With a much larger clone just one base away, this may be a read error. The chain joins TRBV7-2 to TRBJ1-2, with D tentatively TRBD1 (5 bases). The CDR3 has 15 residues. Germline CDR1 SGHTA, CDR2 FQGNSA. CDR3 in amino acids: CVSSFGRGPSYGYTF. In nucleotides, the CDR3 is TGTGTCAGCAGTTTCGGGCGGGGACCAAGCTATGGCTACACCTTC.

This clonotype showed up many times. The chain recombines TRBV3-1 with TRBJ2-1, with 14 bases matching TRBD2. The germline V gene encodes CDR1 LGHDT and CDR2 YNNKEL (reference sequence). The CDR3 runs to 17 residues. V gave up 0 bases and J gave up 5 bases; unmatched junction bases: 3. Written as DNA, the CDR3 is TGTGCCAGCAGCCAAGAGGGACTAGCGGGGGTTCACAATGAGCAGTTCTTC. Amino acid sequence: CASSQEGLAGVHNEQFF.

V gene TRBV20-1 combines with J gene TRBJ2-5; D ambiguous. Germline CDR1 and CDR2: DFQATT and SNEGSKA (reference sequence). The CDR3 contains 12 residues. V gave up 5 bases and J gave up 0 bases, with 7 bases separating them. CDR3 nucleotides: TGCAGTGCTCCGATGTACCAAGAGACCCAGTACTTC. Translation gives CSAPMYQETQYF.

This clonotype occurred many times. For the CDR3, the DNA is TGTGCCAGCAGCCTCTTGTGGGGGCGCGTCTACGAGCAGTACTTC. It yields the protein CASSLLWGRVYEQYF. The rearrangement uses TRBV5-5 and TRBJ2-7; a weak D match, TRBD1 (6 bases). V was clipped by 4 bases and J by 3 bases, with 17 bases between them. CDR3 size: 15 residues. CDR1 SGHKS and CDR2 YYEKEE come from the germline V gene (reference sequence).

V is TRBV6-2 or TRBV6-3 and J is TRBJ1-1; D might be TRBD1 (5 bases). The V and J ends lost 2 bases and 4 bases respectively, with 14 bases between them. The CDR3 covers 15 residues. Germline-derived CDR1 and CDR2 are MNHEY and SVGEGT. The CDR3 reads CASSYGRGWGTEAFF. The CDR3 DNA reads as TGTGCCAGCAGTTACGGGAGGGGATGGGGCACTGAAGCTTTCTTT.

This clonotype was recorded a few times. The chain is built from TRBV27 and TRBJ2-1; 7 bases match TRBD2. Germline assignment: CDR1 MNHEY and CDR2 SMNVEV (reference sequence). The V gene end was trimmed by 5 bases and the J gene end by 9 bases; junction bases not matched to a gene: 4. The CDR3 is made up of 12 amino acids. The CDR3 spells CASSPIAGEQFF. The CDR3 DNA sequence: TGTGCCAGCAGTCCAATAGCGGGTGAGCAGTTCTTC.

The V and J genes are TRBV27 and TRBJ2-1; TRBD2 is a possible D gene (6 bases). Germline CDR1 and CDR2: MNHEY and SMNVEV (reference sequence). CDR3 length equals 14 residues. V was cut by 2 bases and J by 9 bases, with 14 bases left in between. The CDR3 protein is CASSLPDRDFEQFF. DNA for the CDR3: TGTGCCAGCAGTTTACCTGACCGGGACTTTGAGCAGTTCTTC.

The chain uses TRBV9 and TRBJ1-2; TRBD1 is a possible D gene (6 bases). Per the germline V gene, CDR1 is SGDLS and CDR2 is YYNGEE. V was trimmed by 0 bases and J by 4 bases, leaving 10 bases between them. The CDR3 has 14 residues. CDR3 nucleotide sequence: TGTGCCAGCAGCGTAGGAGACAGGCTCTATGGCTACACCTTC. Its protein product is CASSVGDRLYGYTF.

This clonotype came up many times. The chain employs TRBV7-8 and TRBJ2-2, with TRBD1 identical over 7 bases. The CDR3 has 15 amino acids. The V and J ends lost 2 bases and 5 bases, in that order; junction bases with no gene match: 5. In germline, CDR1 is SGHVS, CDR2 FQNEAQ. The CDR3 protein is CASSLLTGDTGELFF. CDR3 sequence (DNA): TGTGCCAGCAGCTTACTTACAGGGGATACCGGGGAGCTGTTTTTT.

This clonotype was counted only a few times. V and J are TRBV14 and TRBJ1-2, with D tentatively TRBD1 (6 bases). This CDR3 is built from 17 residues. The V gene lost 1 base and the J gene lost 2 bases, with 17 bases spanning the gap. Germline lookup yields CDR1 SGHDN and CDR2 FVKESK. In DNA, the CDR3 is TGTGCCAGCAGCCAAGCGGGGGGGCTCGTAAGGAACTATGGCTACACCTTC. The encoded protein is CASSQAGGLVRNYGYTF.

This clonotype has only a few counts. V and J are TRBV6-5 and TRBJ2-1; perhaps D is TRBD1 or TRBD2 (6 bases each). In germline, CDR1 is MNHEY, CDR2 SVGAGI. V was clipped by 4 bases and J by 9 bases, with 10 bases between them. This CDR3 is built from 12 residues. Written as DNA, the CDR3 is TGTGCCAGCAGTTTTAGGGGGGCTGAGCAGTTCTTC. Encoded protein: CASSFRGAEQFF.

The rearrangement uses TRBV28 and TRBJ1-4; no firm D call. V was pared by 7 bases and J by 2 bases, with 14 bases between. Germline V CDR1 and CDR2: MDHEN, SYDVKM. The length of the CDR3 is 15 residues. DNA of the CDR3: TGTGCCAGCACCCCGATGTCGGTGACTAATGAAAAACTGTTTTTT. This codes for CASTPMSVTNEKLFF.

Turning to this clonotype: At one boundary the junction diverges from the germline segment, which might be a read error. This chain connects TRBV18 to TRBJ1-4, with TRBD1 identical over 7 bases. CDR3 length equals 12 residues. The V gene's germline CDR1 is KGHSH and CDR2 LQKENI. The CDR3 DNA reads TGTGCCAGCTCATCGTACAGGGGCGGATGGGTTTTT. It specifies CASSSYRGGWVF.

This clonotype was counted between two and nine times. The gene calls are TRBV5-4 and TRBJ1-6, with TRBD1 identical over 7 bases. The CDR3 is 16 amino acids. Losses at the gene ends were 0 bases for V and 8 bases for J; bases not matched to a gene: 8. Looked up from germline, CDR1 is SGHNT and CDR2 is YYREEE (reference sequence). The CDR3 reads CASSLVAGTDYSPLHF. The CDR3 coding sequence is TGTGCCAGCAGCTTGGTCGCCGGGACAGATTATTCACCCCTCCACTTT.

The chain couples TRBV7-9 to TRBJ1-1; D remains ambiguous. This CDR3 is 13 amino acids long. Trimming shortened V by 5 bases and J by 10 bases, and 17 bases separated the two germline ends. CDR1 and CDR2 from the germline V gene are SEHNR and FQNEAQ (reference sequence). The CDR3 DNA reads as TGTGCCAGCAGCACGGACTTATCGGCGGGAGCTTTCTTT. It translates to CASSTDLSAGAFF.

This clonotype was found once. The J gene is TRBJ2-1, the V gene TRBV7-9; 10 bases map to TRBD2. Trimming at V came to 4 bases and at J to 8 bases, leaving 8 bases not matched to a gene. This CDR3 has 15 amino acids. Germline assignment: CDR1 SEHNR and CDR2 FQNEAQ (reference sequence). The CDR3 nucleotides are TGTGCCAGCAGCTACCCTAGCGGGGGATTGGATGAGCAGTTCTTC. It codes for CASSYPSGGLDEQFF. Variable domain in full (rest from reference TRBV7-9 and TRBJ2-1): DTGVSQNPRHKITKRGQNVTFRCDPISEHNRLYWYRQTLGQGPEFLTYFQNEAQLEKSRLLSDRFSAERPKGSFSTLEIQRTEQGDSAMYLCASSYPSGGLDEQFFGPGTRLTVL.

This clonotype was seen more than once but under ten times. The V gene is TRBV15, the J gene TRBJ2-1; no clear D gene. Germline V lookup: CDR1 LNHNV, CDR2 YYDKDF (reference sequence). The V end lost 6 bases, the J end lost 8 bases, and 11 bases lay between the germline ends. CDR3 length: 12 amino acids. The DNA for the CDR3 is TGTGCCACCAGGGGATTTCCGGATGAGCAGTTCTTC. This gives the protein CATRGFPDEQFF.

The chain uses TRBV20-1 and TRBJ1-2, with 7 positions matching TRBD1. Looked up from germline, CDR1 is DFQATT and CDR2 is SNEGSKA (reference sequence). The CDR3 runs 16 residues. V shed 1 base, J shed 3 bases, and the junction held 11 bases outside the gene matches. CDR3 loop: CSARAPDRVQDYGYTF. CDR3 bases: TGCAGTGCTAGAGCCCCCGACAGGGTTCAGGACTATGGCTACACCTTC.

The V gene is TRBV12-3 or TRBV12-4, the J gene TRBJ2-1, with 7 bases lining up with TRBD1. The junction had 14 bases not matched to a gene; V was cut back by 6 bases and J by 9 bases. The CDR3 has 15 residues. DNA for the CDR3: TGTGCCAGCAGAACCCCGACAGGGCAGGGCCCTGAGCAGTTCTTC. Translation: CASRTPTGQGPEQFF.

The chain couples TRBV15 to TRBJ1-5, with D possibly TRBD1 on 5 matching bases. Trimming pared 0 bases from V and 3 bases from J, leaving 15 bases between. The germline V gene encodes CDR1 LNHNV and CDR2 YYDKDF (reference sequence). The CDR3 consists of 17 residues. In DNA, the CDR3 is TGTGCCACCAGCAGAGATCGCCAGCCAGGGACCAATCAGCCCCAGCATTTT. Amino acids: CATSRDRQPGTNQPQHF.

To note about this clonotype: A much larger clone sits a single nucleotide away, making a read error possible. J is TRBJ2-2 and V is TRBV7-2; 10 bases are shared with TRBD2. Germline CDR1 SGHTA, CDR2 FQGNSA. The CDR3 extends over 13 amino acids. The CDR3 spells CVSSGGGTGELFF. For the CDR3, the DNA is TGTGTCAGCAGCGGGGGGGGCACCGGGGAGCTGTTTTTT.